This T cell receptor (beta chain) was profiled in a study of T cell changes during pregnancy in multiple sclerosis. Clones were read by immunoSEQ multiplex PCR, and TCRdb kept only the in-frame ones, dropping some. The sample carries 75,000 to 95,000 clones, around 92% recorded once. The CDR3 is made up of 15 amino acids. Between the trimmed V and J ends, which lost 2 bases and 0 bases, there was a span of 7 bases. CDR1 SNHLY and CDR2 FYNNEI come from the germline V gene. This receptor was taken from a female donor with multiple sclerosis, enrolled in a pregnancy study. The sample consisted of peripheral blood, taken after pregnancy. The chain carries TRBV2 and TRBJ2-2; possible D gene TRBD2, 5 bases. The DNA for the CDR3 is TGTGCCAGCAGTGAACAGCGGCCGAACACCGGGGAGCTGTTTTTT. The encoded protein is CASSEQRPNTGELFF.